A selection of T cell receptor beta chains follows, all from one sample in a study of cytomegalovirus exposure and HLA in healthy donors. Sequencing used immunoSEQ multiplex PCR; TCRdb keeps in-frame clones, though not all of them. The sample consists of 100,000 to 150,000 clones, around four fifths of them appearing once. Material for sequencing was PBMCs. Receptors were obtained from a boy under 18 in good health and CMV-seronegative. Both conserved end residues are part of each CDR3. Some rows mark clone size as missing; the rest say once, few, many or name a class of expanded clone.

j_call clone_size v_call cdr3_aa
TRBJ1-4 . TRBV4-2 CASSQGATGQGNEKLFF
TRBJ2-7 . TRBV7-9 CASSLETGPSEQYF
TRBJ1-1 . TRBV30 CAWSVPVGAFF
TRBJ2-7 . TRBV6-6 CASSSYPDRGYEQYF
TRBJ2-3 . TRBV30 CAWSVTSGRNTQYF
TRBJ2-7 . TRBV27 CASSSYVRTGSSYEQYF
TRBJ2-7 once TRBV13 CASSRTSGVYEQYF
TRBJ1-1 few TRBV10-3 CAISDSGQNTEAFF
TRBJ1-1 few TRBV11-2 CASSSGFGTEAFF
TRBJ1-1 . TRBV5-6 CASSSARELNTEAFF
TRBJ1-5 few TRBV6-6 CASSRTGDNQPQHF
TRBJ1-1 . TRBV7-9 CASSPGQGDSTEAFF
TRBJ2-3 . TRBV7-8 CASSLLGIAGGDTQYF